The 8 T cell receptor beta chains given below trace back to one sample, sequenced in a study of cytomegalovirus exposure and HLA in healthy donors (dated 2017 in TCRdb). The protocol used for the library was the immunoSEQ multiplex PCR assay. For the multiplex PCR, a mixture combining 60 forward primers for TCR Vbeta segments and 13 reverse primers for TCR Jbeta segments was used. Drawn from immuneACCESS, this table holds only the in-frame rearrangements with V and J called that TCRdb kept. Clones are partly lost; checked studies trace under half to an unresolved V gene and leave the rest unexplained. The sample table shows some 160,000 clones, and 75% to 90% are seen once. Clones ranked in the top ten supply 2% to 2.5% of the sample. The sequenced sample consisted of PBMCs. The source is a male donor in good health and CMV-seronegative.

The chain recombines TRBV19 with TRBJ1-1, with TRBD1 matching over 12 bases. There are 15 residues in the CDR3. Germline assignment: CDR1 LNHDA and CDR2 SQIVND (reference sequence). Germline trimming cut 5 bases from V and 7 bases from J; bases unmatched to any gene: 8. The CDR3 spells CASSAGTGGLGEAFF. For the CDR3, the DNA is TGTGCCAGTAGTGCCGGGACAGGGGGCTTGGGTGAAGCTTTCTTT.

As DNA, the CDR3 is TGTGCCAGCAGCTTAGTCCTCCGGGAGCAGTTCTTC. It yields the protein CASSLVLREQFF. The chain has TRBV13 and TRBJ2-1; D is ambiguous. V was cut by 1 base and J by 10 bases, with 8 bases left in between. The germline V gene has CDR1 PRHDT and CDR2 FYEKMQ (reference sequence). CDR3 size: 12 residues. The whole variable domain, filled in from reference TRBV13 and TRBJ2-1, reads AAGVIQSPRHLIKEKRETATLKCYPIPRHDTVYWYQQGPGQDPQFLISFYEKMQSDKGSIPDRFSAQQFSDYHSELNMSSLELGDSALYFCASSLVLREQFFGPGTRLTVL.

This rearrangement joins TRBV6-4 to TRBJ2-1, with 9 bases matching TRBD1. The V and J ends lost 0 bases and 7 bases, in that order; junction bases with no gene match: 4. This CDR3 contains 15 residues. Germline V gives CDR1 MRHNA, CDR2 SNTAGT. The CDR3 is CASSDSGQGHNEQFF. In DNA, the CDR3 is TGTGCCAGCAGTGACTCGGGACAGGGACATAATGAGCAGTTCTTC.

This chain links TRBV6-6 with TRBJ1-2, with D perhaps matching TRBD1 (5 bases). Looked up from germline, CDR1 is MNHNY and CDR2 is SVGAGI (reference sequence). The CDR3 sequence is 14 residues long. V was shortened by 0 bases and J by 4 bases, with 9 bases between the two germline ends. Here the CDR3 DNA reads TGTGCCAGCAGTTACTCTTCCAGGGCCTATGGCTACACCTTC. This gives the protein CASSYSSRAYGYTF.

This clone was counted between two and nine times. This chain joins TRBV4-1 and TRBJ1-1, with 7 bases that match TRBD1. Germline CDR1 and CDR2: MGHRA and YSYEKL. The CDR3 extends over 13 amino acids. Trimming removed 0 bases from V and 9 bases from J; junction bases left unmatched: 4. The CDR3 loop reads CASSQDRDRKAFF. The CDR3 nucleotides read TGCGCCAGCAGCCAAGATCGGGACAGAAAAGCTTTCTTT.

The gene calls are TRBV9 and TRBJ1-6, with a tentative D call TRBD1 (6 bases). The CDR3 has 14 amino acids. V dropped 4 bases and J dropped 9 bases, with 14 bases sitting between them. The V gene's germline CDR1 is SGDLS and CDR2 YYNGEE. The CDR3 here is CASSPTGRSSPLHF. The CDR3 DNA reads as TGTGCCAGCAGCCCCACAGGGCGTAGTTCACCCCTCCACTTT.

The V call is TRBV6-1, the J call TRBJ2-7, with D tentatively TRBD2 (6 bases). Deletions cut 2 bases from V and 6 bases from J, with 8 bases between. The CDR3 length is 12 residues. Germline assignment: CDR1 MNHNS and CDR2 SASEGT. CDR3 protein: CASSERRVEQYF. The CDR3 coding sequence is TGTGCCAGCAGTGAAAGGAGGGTCGAGCAGTACTTC.

As concerns this clone: One end of the junction does not line up with germline, which may come from a read error. The V call is TRBV7-9, the J call TRBJ2-1; 11 nucleotides agree with TRBD1. CDR3 length: 15 residues. Germline CDR1 and CDR2: SEHNR and FQNEAQ (reference sequence). CDR3 nucleotides: TGTTCCAGCAGCTATGGACAGGGGGCGGACATTGAGCAGTTCTTC. Translated, it gives CSSSYGQGADIEQFF. Combining the CDR3 with reference TRBV7-9 and TRBJ2-1 gives the whole variable domain DTGVSQNPRHKITKRGQNVTFRCDPISEHNRLYWYRQTLGQGPEFLTYFQNEAQLEKSRLLSDRFSAERPKGSFSTLEIQRTEQGDSAMYLCSSSYGQGADIEQFFGPGTRLTVL.